This TCR beta chain was sequenced in a study of T cell responses to AZD1222 COVID-19 vaccine. On the study more broadly: Doses given second, at about 4 or about 12 weeks, were pooled.

Study-wide points: In a largely white British group with more females than males, clonal diversity was possibly underestimated. None of the repertoires were sampled until the peak T cell response had passed.

Data came from immunoSEQ multiplex PCR; TCRdb stores just in-frame clones and leaves some out. The sample includes around 140,000 clones, roughly 91% seen only once; the top ten take roughly 4.9%. With regard to this clone: The antigen remains unidentified.

Germline CDR1 is MNHEY and CDR2 is SVGAGI. This CDR3 is 11 amino acids long. Trimming removed 2 bases from V and 12 bases from J, with 11 bases in between. The receptor's source is an adult in good health. The sample consisted of peripheral blood, taken on day 0 of AZD1222 vaccination. The chain uses TRBV6-5 and TRBJ2-7; no clear D. CDR3 in amino acids: CASSYMGRRYF. CDR3 coding DNA: TGTGCCAGCAGTTACATGGGCCGGCGGTACTTC.